Here is one T cell receptor (beta chain) with its context. Noted time point: newly diagnosed GD, antithyroid drugs for less than 3 months. PBMC RNA was the source of the TCR library. Under American Thyroid Association guidelines, Graves' disease was diagnosed. This specimen comes from a study of regulatory T cells in long-lasting Graves disease. Between the trimmed V and J ends, which lost 4 bases and 2 bases, there was a span of 11 bases. The length of the CDR3 is 13 residues. Germline loops: CDR1 GTSNPN, CDR2 SVGIG (reference sequence). Arm-PCR of CDR3 regions with iRepertoire HTBI primers generated TCR beta libraries. TCRdb re-called the multiplex PCR reads with MiXCR, one entry per CDR3 protein. Among some 250,000 distinct CDR3 sequences listed, about 18% were seen once. In addition, the sample was reused for a study of T cells in Graves' hyperthyroidism and ophthalmopathy.

Sequenced here: peripheral blood mononuclear cells (PBMCs), sampled at new diagnosis, from a patient treated with antithyroid drugs. The rearrangement uses TRBV30 and TRBJ1-1; unclear D gene. The TCR sequence derives from a woman between 25 and 40 years old with Graves disease. The CDR3 DNA follows: TGTGCCTGGAAGAGGGCGGACAACACTGAAGCTTTCTTT. Amino acids: CAWKRADNTEAFF.